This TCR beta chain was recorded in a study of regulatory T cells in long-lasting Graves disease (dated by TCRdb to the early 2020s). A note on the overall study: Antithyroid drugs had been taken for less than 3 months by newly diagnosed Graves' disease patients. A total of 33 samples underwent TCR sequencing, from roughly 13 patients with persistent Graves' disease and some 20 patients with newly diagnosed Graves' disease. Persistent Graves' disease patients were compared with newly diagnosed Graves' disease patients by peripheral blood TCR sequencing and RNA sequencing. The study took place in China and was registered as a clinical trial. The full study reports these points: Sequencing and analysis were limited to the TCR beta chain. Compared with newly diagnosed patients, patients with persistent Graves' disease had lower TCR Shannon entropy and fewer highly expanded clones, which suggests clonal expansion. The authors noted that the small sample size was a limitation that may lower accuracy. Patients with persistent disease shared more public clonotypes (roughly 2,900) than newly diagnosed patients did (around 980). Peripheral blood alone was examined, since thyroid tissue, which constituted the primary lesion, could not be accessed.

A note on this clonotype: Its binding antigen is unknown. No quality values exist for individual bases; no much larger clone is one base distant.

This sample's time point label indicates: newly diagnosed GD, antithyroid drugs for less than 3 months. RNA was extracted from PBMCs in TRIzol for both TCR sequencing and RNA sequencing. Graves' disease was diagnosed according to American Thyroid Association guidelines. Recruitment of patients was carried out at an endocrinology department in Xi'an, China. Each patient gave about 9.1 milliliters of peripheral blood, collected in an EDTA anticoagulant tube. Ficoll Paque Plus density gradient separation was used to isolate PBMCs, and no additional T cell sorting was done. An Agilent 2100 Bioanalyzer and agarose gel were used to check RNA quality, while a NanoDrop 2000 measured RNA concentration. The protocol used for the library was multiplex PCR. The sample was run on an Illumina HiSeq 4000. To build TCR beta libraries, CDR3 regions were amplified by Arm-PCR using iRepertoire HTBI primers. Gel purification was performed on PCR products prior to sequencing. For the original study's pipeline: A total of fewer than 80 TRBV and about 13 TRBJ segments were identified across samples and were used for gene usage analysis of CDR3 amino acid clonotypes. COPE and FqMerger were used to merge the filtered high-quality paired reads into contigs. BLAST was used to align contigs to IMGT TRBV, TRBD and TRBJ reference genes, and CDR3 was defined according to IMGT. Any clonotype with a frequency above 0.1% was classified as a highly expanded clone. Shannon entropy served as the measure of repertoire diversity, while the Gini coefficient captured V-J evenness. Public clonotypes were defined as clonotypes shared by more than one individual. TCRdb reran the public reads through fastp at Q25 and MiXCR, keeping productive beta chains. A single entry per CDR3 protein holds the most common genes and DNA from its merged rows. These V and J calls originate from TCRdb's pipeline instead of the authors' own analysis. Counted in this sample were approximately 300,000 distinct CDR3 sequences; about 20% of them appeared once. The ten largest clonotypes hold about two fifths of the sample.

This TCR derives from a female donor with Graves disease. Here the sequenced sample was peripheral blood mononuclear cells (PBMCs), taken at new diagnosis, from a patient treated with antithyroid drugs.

CDR3 region: CASSLGLAGDGGTDTQYF. Here is the DNA: TGTGCCAGCAGCCTGGGACTAGCGGGAGACGGGGGCACAGATACGCAGTATTTT. The sequence is built from TRBV13 and TRBJ2-3, and 14 junctional nucleotides match TRBD2. Trimming takes 5 bases off V and 1 base off J; junction bases not matched to a gene: 8. From a lookup of the germline V gene (reference sequence), CDR1 and CDR2 are PRHDT and FYEKMQ. From the cysteine up to the phenylalanine, the CDR3 has a length of 18 residues. Only the CDR3 DNA stays, 54 bases, in frame from base 1.